The T cell receptor beta chain under discussion was sequenced for a study of shared clonotypes between healthy human individuals. Study observations and caveats: Shared clonotypes: 4.5% to 6.5% naive CD4, roughly 3.5% naive CD8, about 2.5% memory CD4, roughly 0.4% memory CD8.

Comment on this clone: Its antigen is undetermined.

TCRdb's copy holds only in-frame clones and misses some; the assay was immunoSEQ multiplex PCR. The data show some 2,400,000 clones, with approximately 95% seen just once and approximately 0.13% held by the top ten. The sequenced sample was naive CD4+ T cells sorted from blood. Subset noted: CD45RA+ positively selected. The sequence was collected from a man aged 18 to 30 in good health.

CDR3 region: CAISDPGQGMHGYTF. Here the CDR3 DNA reads TGTGCCATCAGTGATCCGGGACAGGGGATGCATGGCTACACCTTC. The V and J genes are TRBV10-3 and TRBJ1-2; 10 nucleotides match TRBD1. V trimming: 3 bases; J trimming: 6 bases; junction bases outside the gene matches: 7. Germline V gene lookup returns CDR1 ENHRY and CDR2 SYGVKD. CDR3 length: 15 amino acids.